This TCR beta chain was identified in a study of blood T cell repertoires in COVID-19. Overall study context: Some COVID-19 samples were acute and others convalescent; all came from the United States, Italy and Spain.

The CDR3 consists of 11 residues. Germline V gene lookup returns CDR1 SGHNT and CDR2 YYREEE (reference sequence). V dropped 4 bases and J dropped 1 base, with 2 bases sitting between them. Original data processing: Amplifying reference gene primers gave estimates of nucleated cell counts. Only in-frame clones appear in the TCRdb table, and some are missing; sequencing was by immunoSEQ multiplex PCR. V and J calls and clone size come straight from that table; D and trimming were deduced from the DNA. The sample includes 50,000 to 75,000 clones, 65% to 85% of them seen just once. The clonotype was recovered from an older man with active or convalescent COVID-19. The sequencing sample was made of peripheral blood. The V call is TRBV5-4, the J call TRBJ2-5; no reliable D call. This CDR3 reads CASSLQETQYF. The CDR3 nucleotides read TGTGCCAGCAGCCTCCAAGAGACCCAGTACTTC.